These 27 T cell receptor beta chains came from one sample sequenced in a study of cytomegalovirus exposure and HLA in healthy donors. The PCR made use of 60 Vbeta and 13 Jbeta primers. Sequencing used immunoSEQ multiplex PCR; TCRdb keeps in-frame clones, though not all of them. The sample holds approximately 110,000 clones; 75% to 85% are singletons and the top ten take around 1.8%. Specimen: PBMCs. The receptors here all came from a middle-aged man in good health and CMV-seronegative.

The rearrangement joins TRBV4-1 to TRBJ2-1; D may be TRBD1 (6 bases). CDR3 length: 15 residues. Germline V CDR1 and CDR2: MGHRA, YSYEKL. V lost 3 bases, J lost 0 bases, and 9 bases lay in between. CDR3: CASSQDSNSYNEQFF. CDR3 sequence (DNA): TGCGCCAGCAGCCAGGACAGTAACTCCTACAATGAGCAGTTCTTC.

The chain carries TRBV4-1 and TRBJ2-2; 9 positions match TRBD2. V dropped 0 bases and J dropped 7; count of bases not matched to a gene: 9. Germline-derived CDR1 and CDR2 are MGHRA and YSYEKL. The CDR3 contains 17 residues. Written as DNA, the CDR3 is TGCGCCAGCAGCCAAGAGGGTCTTAGCGGGGGAAGCGGGGAGCTGTTTTTT. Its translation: CASSQEGLSGGSGELFF.

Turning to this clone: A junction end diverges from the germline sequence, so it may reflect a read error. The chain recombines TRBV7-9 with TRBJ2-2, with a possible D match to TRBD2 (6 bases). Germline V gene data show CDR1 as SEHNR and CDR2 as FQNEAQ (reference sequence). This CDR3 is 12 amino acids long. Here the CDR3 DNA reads TGTTCCAGCAGCTTAGCGGCACGGGAGCTGTTTTTT. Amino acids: CSSSLAARELFF.

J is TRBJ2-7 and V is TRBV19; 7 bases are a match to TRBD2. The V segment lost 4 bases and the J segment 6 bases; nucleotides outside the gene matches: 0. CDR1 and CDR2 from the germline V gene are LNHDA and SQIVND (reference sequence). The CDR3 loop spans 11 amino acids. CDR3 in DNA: TGTGCCAGTAGTAGGGGGGGCGAGCAGTACTTC. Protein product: CASSRGGEQYF.

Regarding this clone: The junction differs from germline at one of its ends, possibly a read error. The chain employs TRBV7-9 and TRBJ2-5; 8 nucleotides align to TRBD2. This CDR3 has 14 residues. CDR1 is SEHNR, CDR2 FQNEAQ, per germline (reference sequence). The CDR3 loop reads CSSSPAGGGETQYF. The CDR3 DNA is TGTTCCAGCAGCCCCGCGGGGGGTGGGGAGACCCAGTACTTC.

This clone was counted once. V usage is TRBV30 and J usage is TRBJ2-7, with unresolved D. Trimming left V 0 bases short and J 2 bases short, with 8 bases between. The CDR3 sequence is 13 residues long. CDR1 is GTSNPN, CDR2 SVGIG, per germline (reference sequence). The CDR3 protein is CAWSVHQTYEQYF. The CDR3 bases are TGTGCCTGGAGTGTACACCAAACCTACGAGCAGTACTTC.

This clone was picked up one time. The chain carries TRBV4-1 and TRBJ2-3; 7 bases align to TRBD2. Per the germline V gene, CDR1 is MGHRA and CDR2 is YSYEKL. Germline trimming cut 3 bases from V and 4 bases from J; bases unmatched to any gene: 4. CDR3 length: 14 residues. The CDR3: CASSHELAPDTQYF. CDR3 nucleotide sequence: TGCGCCAGCAGCCACGAACTAGCGCCAGATACGCAGTATTTT.

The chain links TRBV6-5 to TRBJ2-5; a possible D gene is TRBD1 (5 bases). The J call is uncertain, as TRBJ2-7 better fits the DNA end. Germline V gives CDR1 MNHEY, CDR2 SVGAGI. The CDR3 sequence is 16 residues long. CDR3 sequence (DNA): TGTGCCAGCAGTTACATCCAGGGTAGAGTTGGTGACGAGCAGTACTTC. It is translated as CASSYIQGRVGDEQYF.

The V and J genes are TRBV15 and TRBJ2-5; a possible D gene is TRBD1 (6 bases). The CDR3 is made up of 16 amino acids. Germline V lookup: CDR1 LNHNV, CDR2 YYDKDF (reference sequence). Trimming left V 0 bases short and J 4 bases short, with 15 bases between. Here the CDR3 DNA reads TGTGCCACCAGCAGAGATCACGAGACAGGAGGAGAGACCCAGTACTTC. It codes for CATSRDHETGGETQYF. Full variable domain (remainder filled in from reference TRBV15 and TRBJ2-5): DAMVIQNPRYQVTQFGKPVTLSCSQTLNHNVMYWYQQKSSQAPKLLFHYYDKDFNNEADTPDNFQSRRPNTSFCFLDIRSPGLGDTAMYLCATSRDHETGGETQYFGPGTRLLVL.

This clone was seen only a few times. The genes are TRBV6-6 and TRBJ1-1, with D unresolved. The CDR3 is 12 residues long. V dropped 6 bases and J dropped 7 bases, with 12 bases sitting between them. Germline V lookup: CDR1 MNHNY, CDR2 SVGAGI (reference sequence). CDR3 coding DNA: TGTGCCAGCAGGCGATATAATGGTGAAGCTTTCTTT. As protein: CASRRYNGEAFF.

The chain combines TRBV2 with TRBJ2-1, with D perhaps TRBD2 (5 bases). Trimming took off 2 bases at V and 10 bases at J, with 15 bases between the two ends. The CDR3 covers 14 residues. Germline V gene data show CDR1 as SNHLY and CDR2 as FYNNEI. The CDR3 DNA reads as TGTGCCAGCAGTGAAACCTCACTAGGAGGAGAGCAGTTCTTC. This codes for CASSETSLGGEQFF.

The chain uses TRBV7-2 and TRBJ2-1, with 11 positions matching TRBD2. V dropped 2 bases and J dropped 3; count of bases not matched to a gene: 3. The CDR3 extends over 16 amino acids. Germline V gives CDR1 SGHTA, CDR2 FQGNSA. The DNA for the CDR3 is TGTGCCAGCAGCTTATTTAGCGGGGGGGACTACAATGAGCAGTTCTTC. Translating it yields CASSLFSGGDYNEQFF.

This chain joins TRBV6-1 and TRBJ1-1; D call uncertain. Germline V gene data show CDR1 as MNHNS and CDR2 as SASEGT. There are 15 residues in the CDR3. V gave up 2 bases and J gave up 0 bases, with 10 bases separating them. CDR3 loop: CASSELGRVNTEAFF. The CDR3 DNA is TGTGCCAGCAGTGAACTCGGGAGGGTGAACACTGAAGCTTTCTTT.

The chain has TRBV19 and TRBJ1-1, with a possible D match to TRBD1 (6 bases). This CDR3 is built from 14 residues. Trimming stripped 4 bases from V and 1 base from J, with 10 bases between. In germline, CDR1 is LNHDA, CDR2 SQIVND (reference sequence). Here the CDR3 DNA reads TGTGCCAGTAGTAACAGGGAGGGGAACACTGAAGCTTTCTTT. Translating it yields CASSNREGNTEAFF.

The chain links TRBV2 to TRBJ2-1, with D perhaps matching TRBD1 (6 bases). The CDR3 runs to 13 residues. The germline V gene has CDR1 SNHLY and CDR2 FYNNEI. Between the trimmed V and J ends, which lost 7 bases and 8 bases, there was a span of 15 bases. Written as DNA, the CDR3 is TGTGCCAGCAACCAACGGACAGCGGATGAGCAGTTCTTC. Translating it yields CASNQRTADEQFF.

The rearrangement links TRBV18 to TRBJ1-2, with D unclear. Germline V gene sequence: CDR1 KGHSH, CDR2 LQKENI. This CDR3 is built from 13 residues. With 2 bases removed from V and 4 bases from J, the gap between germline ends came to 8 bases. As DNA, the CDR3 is TGTGCCAGCTCACCAGGGCAGATCTATGGCTACACCTTC. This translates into CASSPGQIYGYTF.

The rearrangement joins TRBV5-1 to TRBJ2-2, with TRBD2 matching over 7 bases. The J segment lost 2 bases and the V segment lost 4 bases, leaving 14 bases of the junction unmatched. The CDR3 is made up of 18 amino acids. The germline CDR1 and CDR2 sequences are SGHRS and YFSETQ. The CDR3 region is CASSKRPLAERNTGELFF. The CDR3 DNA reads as TGCGCCAGCAGCAAGAGACCGCTAGCGGAGAGAAACACCGGGGAGCTGTTTTTT.

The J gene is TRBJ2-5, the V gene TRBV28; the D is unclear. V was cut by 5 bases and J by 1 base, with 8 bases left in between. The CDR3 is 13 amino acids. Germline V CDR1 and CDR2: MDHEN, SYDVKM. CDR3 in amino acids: CASSPSSQETQYF. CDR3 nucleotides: TGTGCCAGCAGTCCCTCTTCCCAAGAGACCCAGTACTTC. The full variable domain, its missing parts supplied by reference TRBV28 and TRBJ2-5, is DVKVTQSSRYLVKRTGEKVFLECVQDMDHENMFWYRQDPGLGLRLIYFSYDVKMKEKGDIPEGYSVSREKKERFSLILESASTNQTSMYLCASSPSSQETQYFGPGTRLLVL.

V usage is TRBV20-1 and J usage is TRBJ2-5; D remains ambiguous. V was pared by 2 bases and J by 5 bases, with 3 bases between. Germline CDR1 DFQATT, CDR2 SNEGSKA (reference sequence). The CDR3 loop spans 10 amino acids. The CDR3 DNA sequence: TGCAGTGCTAGAACTGAGACCCAGTACTTC. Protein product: CSARTETQYF.

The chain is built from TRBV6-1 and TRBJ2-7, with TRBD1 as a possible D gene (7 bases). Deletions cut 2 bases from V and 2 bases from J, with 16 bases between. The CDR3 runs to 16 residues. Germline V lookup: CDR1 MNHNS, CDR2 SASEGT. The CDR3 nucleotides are TGTGCCAGCAGTGAATGGCGCGGGACAGAGGCCTACGAGCAGTACTTC. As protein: CASSEWRGTEAYEQYF.

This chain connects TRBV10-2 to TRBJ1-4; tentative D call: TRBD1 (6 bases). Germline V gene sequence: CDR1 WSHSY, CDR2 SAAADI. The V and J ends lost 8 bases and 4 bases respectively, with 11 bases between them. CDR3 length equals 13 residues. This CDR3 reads CASLGAVNEKLFF. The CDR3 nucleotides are TGCGCCAGCCTGGGGGCGGTTAATGAAAAACTGTTTTTT.

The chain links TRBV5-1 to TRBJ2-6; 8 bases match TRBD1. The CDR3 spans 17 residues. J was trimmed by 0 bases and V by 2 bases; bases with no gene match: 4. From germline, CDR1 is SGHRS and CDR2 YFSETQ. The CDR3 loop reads CASSFWTGSSGANVLTF. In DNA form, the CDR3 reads TGCGCCAGCAGCTTCTGGACAGGGAGCTCTGGGGCCAACGTCCTGACTTTC.

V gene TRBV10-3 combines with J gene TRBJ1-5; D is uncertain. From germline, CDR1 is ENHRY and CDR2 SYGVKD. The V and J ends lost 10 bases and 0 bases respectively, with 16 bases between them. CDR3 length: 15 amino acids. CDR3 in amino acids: CATRESGSSNQPQHF. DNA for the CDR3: TGTGCCACGAGGGAGTCGGGGAGTAGCAATCAGCCCCAGCATTTT.

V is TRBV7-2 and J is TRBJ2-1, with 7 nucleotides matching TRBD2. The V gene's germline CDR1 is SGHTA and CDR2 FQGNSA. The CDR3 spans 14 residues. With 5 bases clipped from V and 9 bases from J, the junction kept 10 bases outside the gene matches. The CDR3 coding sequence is TGTGCCAGCAGCCCCGGTGGGGGGGAGGGTGAGCAGTTCTTC. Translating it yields CASSPGGGEGEQFF.

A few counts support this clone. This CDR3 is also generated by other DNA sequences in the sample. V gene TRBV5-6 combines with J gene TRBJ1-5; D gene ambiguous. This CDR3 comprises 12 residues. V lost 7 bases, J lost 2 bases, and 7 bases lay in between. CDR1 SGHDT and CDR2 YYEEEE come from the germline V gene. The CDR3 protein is CASQTGNQPQHF. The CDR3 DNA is TGTGCCAGCCAAACGGGCAATCAGCCCCAGCATTTT.

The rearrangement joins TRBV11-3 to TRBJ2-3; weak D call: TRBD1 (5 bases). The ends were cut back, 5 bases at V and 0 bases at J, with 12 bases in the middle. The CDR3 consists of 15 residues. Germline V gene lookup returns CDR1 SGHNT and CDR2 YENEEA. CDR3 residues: CASSRDSSSTDTQYF. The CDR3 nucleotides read TGTGCCAGCAGCCGAGACAGTTCTAGCACAGATACGCAGTATTTT. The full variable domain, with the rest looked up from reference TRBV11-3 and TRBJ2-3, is EAGVVQSPRYKIIEKKQPVAFWCNPISGHNTLYWYLQNLGQGPELLIRYENEEAVDDSQLPKDRFSAERLKGVDSTLKIQPAELGDSAVYLCASSRDSSSTDTQYFGPGTRLTVL.

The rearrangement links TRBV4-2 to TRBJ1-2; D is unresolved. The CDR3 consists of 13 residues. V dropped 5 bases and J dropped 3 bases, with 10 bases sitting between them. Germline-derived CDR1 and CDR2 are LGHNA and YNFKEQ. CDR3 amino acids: CASSDAGDYGYTF. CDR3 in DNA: TGTGCCAGCAGCGACGCCGGGGACTATGGCTACACCTTC.